These 16 T cell receptor beta chains were all obtained from the same sample, sequenced in a study of blood T cell repertoires in COVID-19. The repertoire was sequenced with immunoSEQ multiplex PCR; TCRdb's copy has only in-frame clones and lacks some. This sample has around 60,000 clones, with approximately 72% found just once. The sample taken for sequencing was peripheral blood. Source of these receptors: a woman in her 70s with COVID-19, enrolled during active disease.

The chain couples TRBV11-3 to TRBJ2-5; 12 nucleotides align to TRBD2. The V segment lost 8 bases and the J segment 4 bases; nucleotides outside the gene matches: 2. The V gene's germline CDR1 is SGHNT and CDR2 YENEEA. The CDR3 is 13 amino acids. The DNA of the CDR3 is TGTGCCAGCCAGGGACTAGCGGGAGAGACCCAGTACTTC. This codes for CASQGLAGETQYF.

CDR3 DNA: TGTGCCAGCACCTTCCTGATAGCCCAGAGGACTAGCGGGAGGACCCGCAACAATGAGCAGTTCTTC. It specifies CASTFLIAQRTSGRTRNNEQFF. The genes are TRBV2 and TRBJ2-1; 14 bases align to TRBD2. The J segment lost 5 bases and the V segment lost 7 bases, leaving 25 bases of the junction unmatched. Germline values: CDR1 SNHLY, CDR2 FYNNEI. The CDR3 is made up of 22 amino acids.

The chain combines TRBV4-3 with TRBJ2-1; TRBD2 matches 8 bases. This CDR3 contains 16 residues. With V trimmed by 0 bases and J by 7 bases, 8 bases remained unmatched. Germline CDR1 reads LGHNA; CDR2 reads YSLEER. The DNA of the CDR3 is TGCGCCAGCAGCCAAGATTTAGCGGGGCGGGGAAATGAGCAGTTCTTC. Its translation: CASSQDLAGRGNEQFF.

The table lists this clone with a count of one. The chain carries TRBV11-1 and TRBJ2-7; 9 nucleotides line up with TRBD1. The CDR3 spans 16 residues. Per germline, CDR1 SGHAT and CDR2 FQDESV (reference sequence). V gave up 6 bases and J gave up 2 bases; unmatched junction bases: 11. DNA of the CDR3: TGTGCCAGCAGATCAAACCCGGGACAGGGTCCCTACGAGCAGTACTTC. Its translation is CASRSNPGQGPYEQYF.

This chain connects TRBV19 to TRBJ1-4; 7 bases agree with TRBD1. Germline V CDR1 and CDR2: LNHDA, SQIVND (reference sequence). The trim removed 7 bases at V and 5 bases at J, leaving 7 bases unmatched. The CDR3 length is 14 residues. The CDR3 protein is CASTWGTENEKLFF. CDR3 bases: TGTGCCAGTACTTGGGGGACAGAGAATGAAAAACTGTTTTTT.

This chain connects TRBV3-1 (or the pseudogene TRBV3-2) to TRBJ2-3; possible D gene TRBD1, 6 bases. The CDR3 sequence is 14 residues long. CDR1 LGHDT and CDR2 YNNKEL come from the germline V gene (reference sequence). V was clipped by 4 bases and J by 2 bases, with 10 bases between them. The CDR3 DNA reads TGTGCCAGCAGCCCCCAGGGGTACACAGATACGCAGTATTTT. Translating gives CASSPQGYTDTQYF.

This sequence joins TRBV2 and TRBJ1-5, with D possibly being TRBD1 (6 bases). Trimming took 6 bases from V and 4 from J, leaving 13 bases between them. CDR1 and CDR2 (germline): SNHLY, FYNNEI. This CDR3 comprises 14 residues. In nucleotides, the CDR3 is TGTGCCAGCAGGGGACACCTGGGGAATCAGCCCCAGCATTTT. Protein sequence: CASRGHLGNQPQHF.

The chain couples TRBV4-3 to TRBJ2-2; 8 nucleotides match TRBD1. Germline V gives CDR1 LGHNA, CDR2 YSLEER. The CDR3 runs to 18 residues. Trimming cost V 3 bases and J 4 bases; bases outside gene matches: 13. The chain's CDR3 is CASSQNHRGTGGTGELFF. The CDR3 DNA reads TGCGCCAGCAGCCAGAACCATCGGGGGACAGGAGGCACCGGGGAGCTGTTTTTT.

The rearrangement joins TRBV7-2 to TRBJ1-1, with unresolved D. The V gene lost 0 bases and the J gene lost 4 bases, with 9 bases spanning the gap. The CDR3 contains 14 residues. From germline, CDR1 is SGHTA and CDR2 FQGNSA. The CDR3 protein is CASSLARESTEAFF. CDR3 nucleotide sequence: TGTGCCAGCAGCTTAGCGAGGGAAAGCACTGAAGCTTTCTTT.

CDR3 nucleotides: TGTGCCACAGCACAGGGGCATGAAAAACTGTTTTTT. This translates into CATAQGHEKLFF. The chain links TRBV15 to TRBJ1-4, with TRBD1 matching over 7 bases. The CDR3 contains 12 residues. The V gene's germline CDR1 is LNHNV and CDR2 YYDKDF (reference sequence). V shed 9 bases and J 6 bases; nucleotides not matched to a gene: 4.

This sequence joins TRBV7-2 and TRBJ2-1, with 10 bases lining up with TRBD2. Germline V CDR1 and CDR2: SGHTA, FQGNSA. This CDR3 comprises 15 residues. The V and J ends lost 7 bases and 4 bases, in that order; junction bases with no gene match: 7. The DNA for the CDR3 is TGTGCCAGCATTCAGCGGGGGGGCAGGTACAATGAGCAGTTCTTC. Its protein product is CASIQRGGRYNEQFF. The complete variable domain, with remaining parts taken from reference TRBV7-2 and TRBJ2-1, reads GAGVSQSPSNKVTEKGKDVELRCDPISGHTALYWYRQSLGQGLEFLIYFQGNSAPDKSGLPSDRFSAERTGGSVSTLTIQRTQQEDSAVYLCASIQRGGRYNEQFFGPGTRLTVL.

This chain links TRBV5-1 with TRBJ2-7, with D perhaps TRBD1 (6 bases). The V and J ends lost 3 bases and 2 bases respectively, with 18 bases between them. CDR1 SGHRS and CDR2 YFSETQ come from the germline V gene. This CDR3 comprises 16 residues. CDR3 sequence: CASSSARQGSPYEQYF. CDR3 sequence (DNA): TGCGCCAGCAGCTCGGCGAGGCAGGGGAGCCCCTACGAGCAGTACTTC.

This chain links TRBV6-2 or TRBV6-3 with TRBJ2-2, with TRBD2 identical over 7 bases. Trimming removed 0 bases from V and 4 bases from J; junction bases left unmatched: 2. CDR1 and CDR2 (germline): MNHEY, SVGEGT. CDR3 length: 15 amino acids. The CDR3 is CASSYSAGVTGELFF. For the CDR3, the DNA is TGTGCCAGCAGTTACTCGGCGGGGGTCACCGGGGAGCTGTTTTTT.

The CDR3 region is CASSEARQGLHGYTF. CDR3 DNA: TGTGCCAGCAGTGAAGCGCGGCAGGGGTTGCACGGCTACACCTTC. The gene calls are TRBV2 and TRBJ1-2, with D perhaps matching TRBD1 (6 bases). In germline, CDR1 is SNHLY, CDR2 FYNNEI. The ends were cut back, 0 bases at V and 8 bases at J, with 16 bases in the middle. The CDR3 has 15 residues.

This clone was seen a few times. The chain combines TRBV6-1 with TRBJ2-3; D gene unclear. V was clipped by 1 base and J by 0 bases, with 8 bases between them. CDR1 and CDR2 from the germline V gene are MNHNS and SASEGT. This CDR3 has 15 amino acids. CDR3 sequence (DNA): TGTGCCAGCAGTGAAGGAGCGACTAGCACAGATACGCAGTATTTT. Amino acids: CASSEGATSTDTQYF.

The chain has TRBV11-1 and TRBJ2-1; maybe TRBD1 (6 bases). Trimming removed 0 bases from V and 10 bases from J, with 10 bases in between. The CDR3 runs to 13 residues. CDR1 SGHAT and CDR2 FQDESV come from the germline V gene (reference sequence). Here the CDR3 reads CASSLAARGEQFF. The CDR3 bases are TGTGCCAGCAGCTTAGCTGCTAGGGGGGAGCAGTTCTTC.